The 29 T cell receptor beta chains presented below share a single source sample, sequenced in a study of T cell responses to AZD1222 COVID-19 vaccine. Profiling relied on immunoSEQ multiplex PCR, and the TCRdb table lists in-frame clones only, not all of them. The data contain roughly 140,000 clones, about 91% of them seen just once; the ten biggest clones take up 9.3%. This specimen was peripheral blood, taken 28 days after the second AZD1222 dose. The receptor set was obtained from an adult who received the AZD1222 COVID-19 vaccine.

The rearrangement uses TRBV10-2 and TRBJ1-5; weak D call: TRBD1 (5 bases). Germline assignment: CDR1 WSHSY and CDR2 SAAADI. V lost 0 bases to trimming and J lost 9 bases, with 12 bases between them. The CDR3 contains 14 residues. In nucleotides, the CDR3 is TGCGCCAGCAGTGAGTCGAGTGTGGGGACGCCCCAGCATTTT. It is translated as CASSESSVGTPQHF.

The V and J genes are TRBV2 and TRBJ1-4; D possibly corresponds to TRBD1 (6 bases). Germline V gives CDR1 SNHLY, CDR2 FYNNEI. V was clipped by 3 bases and J by 4 bases, with 12 bases between them. CDR3 length: 15 residues. The CDR3 is CASSDLGQSNEKLFF. In DNA form, the CDR3 reads TGTGCCAGCAGTGATCTGGGACAAAGTAATGAAAAACTGTTTTTT.

The chain recombines TRBV6-1 with TRBJ1-5; no firm D call. Trimming stripped 3 bases from V and 6 bases from J, with 12 bases between. Germline V gives CDR1 MNHNS, CDR2 SASEGT. The CDR3 loop spans 14 amino acids. The CDR3 region is CASSDREGPQPQHF. The CDR3 DNA follows: TGTGCCAGCAGTGATAGGGAGGGCCCTCAGCCCCAGCATTTT.

The chain links TRBV19 to TRBJ1-2, with 7 bases identical to TRBD1. The CDR3 runs to 16 residues. Germline V lookup: CDR1 LNHDA, CDR2 SQIVND (reference sequence). V lost 6 bases, J lost 0 bases, and 10 bases stayed unmatched. The CDR3 bases are TGTGCCAGTAGGCTCCCTGGGACAGACGCTAACTATGGCTACACCTTC. Translated: CASRLPGTDANYGYTF.

The CDR3 DNA sequence: TGCGCCAGCAGCCAGGGGACAGGGGGCCGGTCACCCCTCCACTTT. It translates to CASSQGTGGRSPLHF. The chain combines TRBV4-1 with TRBJ1-6; 12 nucleotides agree with TRBD1. From germline, CDR1 is MGHRA and CDR2 YSYEKL. The J segment lost 10 bases and the V segment lost 3 bases, leaving 4 bases of the junction unmatched. CDR3 length: 15 amino acids.

V gene TRBV6-5 combines with J gene TRBJ1-5, with D perhaps TRBD1 (6 bases). Germline CDR1 reads MNHEY; CDR2 reads SVGAGI. V shed 6 bases and J shed 4 bases, with 10 bases lying between them. The CDR3 sequence is 13 residues long. The CDR3 here is CASSLTGNQPQHF. In DNA, the CDR3 is TGTGCCAGCAGCCTAACAGGGAATCAGCCCCAGCATTTT.

The rearrangement joins TRBV6-2 or TRBV6-3 to TRBJ1-1; no clear D gene. Germline loops: CDR1 MNHEY, CDR2 SVGEGT. CDR3 size: 13 residues. V shed 4 bases and J shed 6 bases, with 12 bases lying between them. The CDR3 sequence is CASSSLNGAEAFF. In DNA, the CDR3 is TGTGCCAGCAGTTCGTTGAATGGGGCTGAAGCTTTCTTT.

Here the CDR3 DNA reads TGTGCCAGCTCCCCGGAATTGACTAGCAGCAATGAGCAGTTCTTC. It specifies CASSPELTSSNEQFF. The V and J genes are TRBV28 and TRBJ2-1; 7 nucleotides line up with TRBD2. Per the germline V gene, CDR1 is MDHEN and CDR2 is SYDVKM. The CDR3 spans 15 residues. V trimming: 8 bases; J trimming: 6 bases; junction bases outside the gene matches: 13.

V is TRBV6-5 and J is TRBJ2-3; D is possibly TRBD1 (6 bases). CDR1 and CDR2 from the germline V gene are MNHEY and SVGAGI. CDR3 length: 14 residues. Trimming left V 7 bases short and J 4 bases short, with 15 bases between. Here the CDR3 reads CASIRAGAADTQYF. CDR3 coding DNA: TGTGCCAGCATTAGGGCAGGGGCCGCAGATACGCAGTATTTT.

The count of this clone is one. The CDR3 nucleotides read TGTGCCTGGAGTATGGGAATCGGGCAGCCCCAGCATTTT. Its translation is CAWSMGIGQPQHF. This chain links TRBV30 with TRBJ1-5; D gene uncertain. The CDR3 runs to 13 residues. V dropped 2 bases and J dropped 7 bases, with 12 bases sitting between them. The germline CDR1 and CDR2 sequences are GTSNPN and SVGIG (reference sequence).

This rearrangement joins TRBV5-6 to TRBJ2-1; weak D call: TRBD2 (6 bases). Trimming took 4 bases from V and 4 from J, leaving 18 bases between them. There are 16 residues in the CDR3. Germline V CDR1 and CDR2: SGHDT, YYEEEE. The CDR3 reads CASSLGLPSSYNEQFF. DNA for the CDR3: TGTGCCAGCAGCCTGGGACTCCCTTCTAGTTACAATGAGCAGTTCTTC.

This chain connects TRBV6-5 to TRBJ2-5; D is undetermined. CDR3 length: 12 amino acids. The germline V and J ends were trimmed by 8 bases and 2 bases, with 9 bases remaining between them. Looked up from germline, CDR1 is MNHEY and CDR2 is SVGAGI. The CDR3, as DNA: TGTGCCAGCTCTAAGCAGCAAGAGACCCAGTACTTC. It codes for CASSKQQETQYF.

This chain connects TRBV21-1 to TRBJ2-3; whether TRBD1, the table's D call, matches the DNA was not checked. TRBV21-1 counts as a pseudogene. This CDR3 has 17 amino acids. The CDR3 here is CASSKRRKDTSTDTQYF. Here the CDR3 DNA reads TGTGCCAGCAGCAAGAGGCGGAAGGACACAAGCACAGATACGCAGTATTTT.

The V and J genes are TRBV5-4 and TRBJ1-4, with 7 positions matching TRBD1. The junction had 4 bases not matched to a gene; V was cut back by 4 bases and J by 4 bases. There are 14 residues in the CDR3. Germline V CDR1 and CDR2: SGHNT, YYREEE (reference sequence). As DNA, the CDR3 is TGTGCCAGCAGCAAAGGACAGGTTAATGAAAAACTGTTTTTT. This codes for CASSKGQVNEKLFF.

The V and J genes are TRBV6-1 and TRBJ1-2; tentatively, D is TRBD1 (5 bases). Between the trimmed V and J ends, which lost 1 base and 5 bases, there was a span of 8 bases. CDR3 length: 13 amino acids. Germline V gives CDR1 MNHNS, CDR2 SASEGT. The CDR3 spells CASSEGRAYGYTF. CDR3 DNA sequence: TGTGCCAGCAGTGAAGGCAGGGCTTATGGCTACACCTTC.

The table lists this clone with a count of one. The chain carries TRBV11-1 and TRBJ2-7, with 12 bases identical to TRBD2. Germline V lookup: CDR1 SGHAT, CDR2 FQDESV (reference sequence). The CDR3 spans 16 residues. Germline trimming cut 5 bases from V and 3 bases from J; bases unmatched to any gene: 8. CDR3 residues: CASSPSTSGSFYEQYF. In DNA form, the CDR3 reads TGTGCCAGCAGCCCTTCGACTAGCGGGAGTTTCTACGAGCAGTACTTC.

V and J are TRBV6-4 and TRBJ1-6; D ambiguous. The germline V and J ends were trimmed by 0 bases and 7 bases, with 4 bases remaining between them. This CDR3 is built from 13 residues. Looked up from germline, CDR1 is MRHNA and CDR2 is SNTAGT. CDR3 amino acids: CASSDSKNSPLHF. CDR3 bases: TGTGCCAGCAGTGACTCGAAGAATTCACCCCTCCACTTT.

The CDR3 here is CASSPTARSHYGYTF. Written as DNA, the CDR3 is TGTGCCAGCAGCCCGACGGCCAGGAGCCACTATGGCTACACCTTC. The rearrangement uses TRBV7-2 and TRBJ1-2; D not resolved. Trimming stripped 5 bases from V and 3 bases from J, with 16 bases between. Germline lookup yields CDR1 SGHTA and CDR2 FQGNSA. The CDR3 runs to 15 residues.

The rearrangement links TRBV6-5 to TRBJ2-5; possible D gene TRBD1, 6 bases. CDR1 is MNHEY and CDR2 is SVGAGI in the germline V gene. The CDR3 consists of 14 residues. With 2 bases removed from V and 4 bases from J, the gap between germline ends came to 11 bases. The CDR3 DNA reads as TGTGCCAGCAGTTACCCAGGGGCCGCAGAGACCCAGTACTTC. It encodes CASSYPGAAETQYF.

V is TRBV6-2 or TRBV6-3 and J is TRBJ2-1; D gene uncertain. V shed 1 base and J shed 4 bases, with 8 bases lying between them. The CDR3 covers 14 residues. Germline V gene lookup returns CDR1 MNHEY and CDR2 SVGEGT. CDR3 sequence (DNA): TGTGCCAGCAGTTACTTTGGGCCTTACAATGAGCAGTTCTTC. Translation: CASSYFGPYNEQFF.

The rearrangement links TRBV7-5 to TRBJ2-7. TRBV7-5 is marked as a pseudogene. The CDR3 is 11 residues long. The CDR3 protein is CARSSLREQYF. The CDR3 coding sequence is TGTGCCAGAAGCTCCCTTAGGGAGCAGTACTTC.

This chain joins TRBV2 and TRBJ2-2; D remains unclear. Trimming pared 3 bases from V and 3 bases from J, leaving 23 bases between. The CDR3 has 19 amino acids. Germline CDR1 and CDR2: SNHLY and FYNNEI. CDR3 amino acids: CASSDFVRLQAWDTGELFF. CDR3 coding DNA: TGTGCCAGCAGTGATTTTGTTCGACTTCAGGCCTGGGACACCGGGGAGCTGTTTTTT.

The chain links TRBV16 to TRBJ2-1, with D possibly called TRBD1 or TRBD2 (6 bases each). Germline V CDR1 and CDR2: KGHSY, FQNENV. V lost 4 bases to trimming and J lost 8 bases, with 15 bases between them. The CDR3 contains 14 residues. In DNA form, the CDR3 reads TGTGCCAGCAGCCGCCTGAGGAGGGGGGATGAGCAGTTCTTC. Translated: CASSRLRRGDEQFF. The whole variable domain, remainder taken from reference TRBV16 and TRBJ2-1, is GEEVAQTPKHLVRGEGQKAKLYCAPIKGHSYVFWYQQVLKNEFKFLISFQNENVFDETGMPKERFSAKCLPNSPCSLEIQATKLEDSAVYFCASSRLRRGDEQFFGPGTRLTVL.

V usage is TRBV29-1 and J usage is TRBJ1-2, with TRBD1 as a possible D gene (5 bases). There are 13 residues in the CDR3. V lost 4 bases and J lost 3, with 12 bases in between. Germline CDR1 reads SQVTM; CDR2 reads ANQGSEA. The CDR3 loop reads CSVGVRADYGYTF. The CDR3 DNA follows: TGCAGCGTTGGCGTCAGGGCCGACTATGGCTACACCTTC.

V and J are TRBV19 and TRBJ1-1, with 12 bases lining up with TRBD1. Germline CDR1 reads LNHDA; CDR2 reads SQIVND (reference sequence). Unmatched junction bases numbered 4, after V lost 4 bases and J lost 1 base. CDR3 length equals 16 residues. CDR3 residues: CASSRDRGRRNTEAFF. CDR3 bases: TGTGCCAGTAGTAGGGACAGGGGGCGACGGAACACTGAAGCTTTCTTT.

This sequence joins TRBV4-3 and TRBJ2-3; 8 bases fit TRBD1. Germline lookup yields CDR1 LGHNA and CDR2 YSLEER. The trim removed 3 bases at V and 6 bases at J, leaving 11 bases unmatched. The CDR3 is 16 amino acids. The CDR3 DNA follows: TGCGCCAGCAGCCACACTCCGGGACAGGTTATTGATACGCAGTATTTT. It is translated as CASSHTPGQVIDTQYF.

The chain employs TRBV19 and TRBJ2-1; 11 bases are a match to TRBD2. CDR3 length: 16 amino acids. Trimming cost V 8 bases and J 4 bases; bases outside gene matches: 10. Per the germline V gene, CDR1 is LNHDA and CDR2 is SQIVND (reference sequence). The CDR3 DNA follows: TGTGCCAGTCAGGAACTAGCGGGAGACCGTTACAATGAGCAGTTCTTC. This gives the protein CASQELAGDRYNEQFF.

Only one count was recorded for this clone. The chain couples TRBV11-3 to TRBJ2-3; no definite D call. The V gene lost 4 bases and the J gene lost 4 bases, with 6 bases spanning the gap. Germline CDR1 reads SGHNT; CDR2 reads YENEEA. This CDR3 has 12 amino acids. CDR3 sequence reads: CASSSLPDTQYF. In nucleotides, the CDR3 is TGTGCCAGCAGCTCCCTCCCAGATACGCAGTATTTT.

This clone was found once. This chain joins TRBV19 and TRBJ2-1; D remains unclear. V lost 4 bases and J 0 bases, leaving 10 bases between the germline ends. In germline, CDR1 is LNHDA, CDR2 SQIVND (reference sequence). The length of the CDR3 is 15 residues. CDR3 nucleotide sequence: TGTGCCAGTAGTACCACAGAGAGCTCCTACAATGAGCAGTTCTTC. Residues: CASSTTESSYNEQFF.